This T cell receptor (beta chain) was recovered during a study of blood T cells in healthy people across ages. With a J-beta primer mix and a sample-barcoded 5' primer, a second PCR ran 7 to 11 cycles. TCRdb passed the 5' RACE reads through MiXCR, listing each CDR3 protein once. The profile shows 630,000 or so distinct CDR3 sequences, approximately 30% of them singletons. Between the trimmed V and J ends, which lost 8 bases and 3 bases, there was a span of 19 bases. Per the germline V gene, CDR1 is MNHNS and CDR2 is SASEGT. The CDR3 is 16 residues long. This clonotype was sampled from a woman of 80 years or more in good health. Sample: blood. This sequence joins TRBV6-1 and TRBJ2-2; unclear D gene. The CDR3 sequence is CASSPLPNVYTGELFF. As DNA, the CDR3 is TGTGCCAGCTCTCCCCTCCCCAATGTTTACACCGGGGAGCTGTTTTTT.